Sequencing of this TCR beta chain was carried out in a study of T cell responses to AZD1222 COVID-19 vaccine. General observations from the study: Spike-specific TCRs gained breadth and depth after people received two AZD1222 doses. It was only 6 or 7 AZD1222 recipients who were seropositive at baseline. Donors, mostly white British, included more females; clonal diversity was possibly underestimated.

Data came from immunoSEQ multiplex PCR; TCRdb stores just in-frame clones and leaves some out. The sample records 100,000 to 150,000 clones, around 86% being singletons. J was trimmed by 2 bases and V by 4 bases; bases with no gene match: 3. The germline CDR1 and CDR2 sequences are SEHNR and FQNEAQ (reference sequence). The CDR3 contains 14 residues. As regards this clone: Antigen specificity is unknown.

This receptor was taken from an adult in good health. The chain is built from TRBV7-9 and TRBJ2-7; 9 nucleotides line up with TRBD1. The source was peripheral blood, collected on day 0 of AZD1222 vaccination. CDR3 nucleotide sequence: TGTGCCAGCAGCTGGGGACAGGGACCCTACGAGCAGTACTTC. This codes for CASSWGQGPYEQYF.